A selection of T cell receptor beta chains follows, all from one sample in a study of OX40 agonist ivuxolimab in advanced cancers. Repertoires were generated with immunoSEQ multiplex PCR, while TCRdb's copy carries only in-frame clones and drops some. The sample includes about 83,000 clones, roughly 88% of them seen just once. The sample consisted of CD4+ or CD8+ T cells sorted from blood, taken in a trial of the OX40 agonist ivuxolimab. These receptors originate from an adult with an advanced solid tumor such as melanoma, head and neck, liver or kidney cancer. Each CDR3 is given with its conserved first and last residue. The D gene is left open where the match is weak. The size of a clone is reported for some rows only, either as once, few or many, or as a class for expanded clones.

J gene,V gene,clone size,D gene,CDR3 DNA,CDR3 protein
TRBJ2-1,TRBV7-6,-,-,TGTGCCAGCAGCTCCTTTGGCGCCAACTCCTACAATGAGCAGTTCTTC,CASSSFGANSYNEQFF
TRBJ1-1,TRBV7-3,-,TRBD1,TGTGCCAGCAGAATCACAGGGACAGAGAACACTGAAGCTTTCTTT,CASRITGTENTEAFF
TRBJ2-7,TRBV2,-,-,TGTGCCAGCCGGATAGGGACTGCCGCCTACGAGCAGTACTTC,CASRIGTAAYEQYF
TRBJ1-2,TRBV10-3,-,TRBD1,TGTGCCATCAGTACAGGGGACAGCTATGGCTACACCTTC,CAISTGDSYGYTF
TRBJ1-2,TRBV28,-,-,TGTGCCAGCGCCGCCAGAGACTATGGCTACACCTTC,CASAARDYGYTF
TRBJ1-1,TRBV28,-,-,TGTGCCAGCAGGGATAACACTGAAGCTTTCTTT,CASRDNTEAFF
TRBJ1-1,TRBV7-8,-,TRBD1,TGTGCCAGCAGCCAAACAGGGGGCGCTGATAGGAACACTGAAGCTTTCTTT,CASSQTGGADRNTEAFF
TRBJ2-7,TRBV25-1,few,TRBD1,TGTGCCAGCAGTCCCGCCGGGACAGGGGTTGCGGAGCAGTACTTC,CASSPAGTGVAEQYF
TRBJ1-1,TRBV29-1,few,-,TGCAGCGTACAGGGGAACACTGAAGCTTTCTTT,CSVQGNTEAFF
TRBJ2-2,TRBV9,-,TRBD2,TGTGCCAGCAGCGTAGAGGGTAGCGGGAGACGGAACACCGGGGAGCTGTTTTTT,CASSVEGSGRRNTGELFF
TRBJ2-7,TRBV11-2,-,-,TGTGCCAGCAATAAACTTCTCTGGTCCCGACTCCTCTACGAGCAGTACTTC,CASNKLLWSRLLYEQYF
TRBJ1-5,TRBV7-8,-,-,TGTGCCAGCAGCCCCCGAGACAGGACTAATCAGCCCCAGCATTTT,CASSPRDRTNQPQHF
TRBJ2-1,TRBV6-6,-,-,TGTGCCAGCAGCGGGCGGGGGCATGAGCAGTTCTTC,CASSGRGHEQFF
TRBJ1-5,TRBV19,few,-,TGTGCCAGCAAAATCTCCCCAGGGGAAAATCAGCCCCAGCATTTT,CASKISPGENQPQHF
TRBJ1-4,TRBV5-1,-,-,TGCGCCAGCAGCTTAGGGGGAACTAATGAAAAACTGTTTTTT,CASSLGGTNEKLFF
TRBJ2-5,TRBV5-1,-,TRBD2,TGCGCCAGCAGCTTGGCGGGGGGGCAAGAGACCCAGTACTTC,CASSLAGGQETQYF
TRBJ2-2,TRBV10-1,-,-,TGCGCCAGCAGTGAGGGTTGGGACACCGGGGAGCTGTTTTTT,CASSEGWDTGELFF
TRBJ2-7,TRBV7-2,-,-,TGTGCCAGCAGCCTCACTAGGGGCCTGCAGGGGGAGCAGTACTTC,CASSLTRGLQGEQYF
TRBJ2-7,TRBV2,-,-,TGTGCCAGCGAGGGGGGGGGCTGGAACGAGCAGTACTTC,CASEGGGWNEQYF
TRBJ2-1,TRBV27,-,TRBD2,TGTGCCAGCAGTTTATCGAAACTAGCGGGAGGAAATGAGCAGTTCTTC,CASSLSKLAGGNEQFF
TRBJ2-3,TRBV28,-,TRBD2,TGTGCCAGCAGTTCGATCCGGGGGGTTGACGCAGATACGCAGTATTTT,CASSSIRGVDADTQYF
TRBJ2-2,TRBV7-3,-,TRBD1,TGTGCCAGCAGCTCGGGACAGGGACACGGGGAGCTGTTTTTT,CASSSGQGHGELFF
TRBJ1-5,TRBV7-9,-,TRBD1,TGTGCCAGCAGCCCCTGGACAGGGGATGACGATCAGCCCCAGCATTTT,CASSPWTGDDDQPQHF
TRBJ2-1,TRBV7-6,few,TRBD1,TGTGCCAGCGGACAGGGCCATGGATCCTACAATGAGCAGTTCTTC,CASGQGHGSYNEQFF
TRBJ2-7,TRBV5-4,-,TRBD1,TGTGCCAGCAGCGCCGGACAGGGGGCTTTTTACGAGCAGTACTTC,CASSAGQGAFYEQYF
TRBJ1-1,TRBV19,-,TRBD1,TGTGCCACCAACAAAAACAGGGGGACTGAAGCTTTCTTT,CATNKNRGTEAFF
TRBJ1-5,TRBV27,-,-,TGTGCCAGCAGTTTATGTGTCAAGAAGGCAACACAGCCCCAGCATTTT,CASSLCVKKATQPQHF
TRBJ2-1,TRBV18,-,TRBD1,TGTGCCAGCTCCCCCCGGACAGGCCTTTACAATGAGCAGTTCTTC,CASSPRTGLYNEQFF
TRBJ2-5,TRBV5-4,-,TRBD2,TGTGCCAGCAGCTTGGATGGCGGGGGGGCCCGAAAGACCCAGTACTTC,CASSLDGGGARKTQYF